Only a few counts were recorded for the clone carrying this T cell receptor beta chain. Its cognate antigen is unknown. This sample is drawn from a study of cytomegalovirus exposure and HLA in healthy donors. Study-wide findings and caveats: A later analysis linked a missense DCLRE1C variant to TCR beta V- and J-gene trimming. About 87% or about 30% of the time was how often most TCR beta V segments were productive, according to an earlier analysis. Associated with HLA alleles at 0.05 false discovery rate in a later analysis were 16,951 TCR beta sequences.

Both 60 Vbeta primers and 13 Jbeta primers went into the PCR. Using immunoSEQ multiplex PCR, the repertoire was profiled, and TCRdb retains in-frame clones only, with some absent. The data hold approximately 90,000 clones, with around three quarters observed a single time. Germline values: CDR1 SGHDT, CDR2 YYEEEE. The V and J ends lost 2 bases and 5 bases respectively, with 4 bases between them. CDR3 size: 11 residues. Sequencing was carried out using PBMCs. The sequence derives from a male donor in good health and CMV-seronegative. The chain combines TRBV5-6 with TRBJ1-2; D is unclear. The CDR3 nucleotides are TGTGCCAGCAGCTTTCTTTATGGCTACACCTTC. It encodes CASSFLYGYTF.